This entry is about one T cell receptor (beta chain). As yet, its antigen is unknown. Tregs were sorted as CD4+CD25+CD127-/low cells. General observations from the study: Tumor Treg TCRs overlapped most with tumor naive CD4+ cells. Tumor memory CD4+ T cell TCR gene usage was found to cluster with blood and lymph node memory CD4+ cells and with lymph node naive CD4+ cells. The larger-cohort validation was restricted to a single TCR beta V-J rearrangement rather than whole repertoires.

Looked up from germline, CDR1 is LGHNA and CDR2 is YSLEER. This CDR3 is built from 17 residues. Trimming shortened V by 1 base and J by 1 base, and 14 bases separated the two germline ends. After constant-region reverse-primer amplification, full-length variable regions underwent semi-nested PCR with Nested Universal Primer A. One entry per CDR3 protein, called by TCRdb with MiXCR from the 5' RACE reads. This table holds 8,000 to 10,000 distinct CDR3 sequences, 45% to 70% found once. J is TRBJ2-4 and V is TRBV4-3, with D perhaps given as TRBD1 or TRBD2 (6 bases each). The sequenced sample consisted of Tregs sorted from a lymph node. This receptor was obtained from a female donor with breast cancer. CDR3 sequence reads: CASSQGSGGGAKNIQYF. CDR3 in DNA: TGCGCCAGCAGCCAAGGTTCCGGAGGGGGGGCCAAAAACATTCAGTACTTC.